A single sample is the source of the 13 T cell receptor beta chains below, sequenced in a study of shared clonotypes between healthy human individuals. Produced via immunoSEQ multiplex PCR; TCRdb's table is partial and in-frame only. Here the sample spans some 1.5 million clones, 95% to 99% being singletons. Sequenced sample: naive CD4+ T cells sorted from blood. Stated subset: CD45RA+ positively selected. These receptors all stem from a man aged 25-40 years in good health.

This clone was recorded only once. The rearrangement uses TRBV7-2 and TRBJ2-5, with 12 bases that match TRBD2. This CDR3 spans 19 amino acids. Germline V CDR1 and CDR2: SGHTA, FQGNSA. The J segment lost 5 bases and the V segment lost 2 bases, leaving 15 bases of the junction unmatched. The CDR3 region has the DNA TGTGCCAGCAGCTTAAAGGGAAGACTAGCGGGAGAGAGGACGGAGACCCAGTACTTC. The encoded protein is CASSLKGRLAGERTETQYF.

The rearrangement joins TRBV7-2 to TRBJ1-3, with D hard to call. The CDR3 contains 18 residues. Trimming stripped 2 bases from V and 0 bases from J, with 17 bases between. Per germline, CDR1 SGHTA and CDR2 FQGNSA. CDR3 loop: CASSLKFGGITSGNTIYF. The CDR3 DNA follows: TGTGCCAGCAGCTTAAAGTTCGGCGGTATCACCTCTGGAAACACCATATATTTT. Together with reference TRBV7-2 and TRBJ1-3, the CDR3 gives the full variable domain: GAGVSQSPSNKVTEKGKDVELRCDPISGHTALYWYRQSLGQGLEFLIYFQGNSAPDKSGLPSDRFSAERTGGSVSTLTIQRTQQEDSAVYLCASSLKFGGITSGNTIYFGEGSWLTVV.

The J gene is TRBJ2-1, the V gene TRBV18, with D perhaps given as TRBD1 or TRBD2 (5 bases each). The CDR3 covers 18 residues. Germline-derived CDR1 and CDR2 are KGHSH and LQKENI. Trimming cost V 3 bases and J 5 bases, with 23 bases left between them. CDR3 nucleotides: TGTGCCAGCTCACCTCGTGAGGGGCGACGGGGACCAAACAATGAGCAGTTCTTC. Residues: CASSPREGRRGPNNEQFF.

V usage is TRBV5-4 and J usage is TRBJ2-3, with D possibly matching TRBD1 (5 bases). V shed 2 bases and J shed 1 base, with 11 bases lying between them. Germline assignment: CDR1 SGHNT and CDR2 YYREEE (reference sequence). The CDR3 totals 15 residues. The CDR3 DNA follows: TGTGCCAGCAGCTTTCTCCAAGGGGGCACAGATACGCAGTATTTT. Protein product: CASSFLQGGTDTQYF.

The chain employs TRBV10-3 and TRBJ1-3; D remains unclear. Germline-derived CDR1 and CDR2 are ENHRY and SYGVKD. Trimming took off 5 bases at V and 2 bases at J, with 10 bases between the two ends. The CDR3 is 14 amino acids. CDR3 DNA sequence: TGTGCCATCAGTCCCAATGGGGCTGGAAACACCATATATTTT. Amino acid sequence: CAISPNGAGNTIYF.

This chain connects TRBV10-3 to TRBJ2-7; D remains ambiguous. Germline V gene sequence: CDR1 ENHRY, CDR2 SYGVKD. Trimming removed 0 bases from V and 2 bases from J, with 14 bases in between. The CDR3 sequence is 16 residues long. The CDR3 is CAISESTRVGPYEQYF. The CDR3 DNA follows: TGTGCCATCAGTGAGTCGACAAGGGTGGGCCCCTACGAGCAGTACTTC.

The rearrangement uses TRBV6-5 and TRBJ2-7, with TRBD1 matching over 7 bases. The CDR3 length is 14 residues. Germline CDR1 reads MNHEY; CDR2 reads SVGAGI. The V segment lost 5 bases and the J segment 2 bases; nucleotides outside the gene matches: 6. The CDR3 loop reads CASSRQGMAYEQYF. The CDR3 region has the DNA TGTGCCAGCAGTCGACAGGGCATGGCCTACGAGCAGTACTTC.

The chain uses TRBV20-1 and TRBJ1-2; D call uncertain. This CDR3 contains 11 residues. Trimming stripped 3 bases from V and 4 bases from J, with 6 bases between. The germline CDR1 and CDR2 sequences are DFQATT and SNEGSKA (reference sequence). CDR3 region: CSASVGYGYTF. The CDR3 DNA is TGCAGTGCTAGCGTAGGCTATGGCTACACCTTC.

Here the CDR3 reads CSVFGNGDEQFF. CDR3 DNA sequence: TGCAGCGTCTTCGGGAACGGGGATGAGCAGTTCTTC. The J gene is TRBJ2-1, the V gene TRBV29-1; D is perhaps TRBD2 (5 bases). The CDR3 length is 12 residues. Trimming stripped 6 bases from V and 8 bases from J, with 14 bases between. Germline V gene lookup returns CDR1 SQVTM and CDR2 ANQGSEA.

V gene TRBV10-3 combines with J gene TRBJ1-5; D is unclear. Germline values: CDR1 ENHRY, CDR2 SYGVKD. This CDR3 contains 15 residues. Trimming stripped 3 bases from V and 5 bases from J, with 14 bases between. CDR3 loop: CAISDRVGGDQPQHF. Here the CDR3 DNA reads TGTGCCATCAGTGACAGAGTGGGAGGAGATCAGCCCCAGCATTTT.

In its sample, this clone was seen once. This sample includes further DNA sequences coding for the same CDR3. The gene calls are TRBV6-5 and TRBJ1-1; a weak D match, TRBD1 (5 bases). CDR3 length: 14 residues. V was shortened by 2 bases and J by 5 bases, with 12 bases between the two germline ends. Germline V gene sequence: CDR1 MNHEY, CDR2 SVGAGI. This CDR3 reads CASSYRGRGTEAFF. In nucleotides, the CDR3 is TGTGCCAGCAGTTACCGGGGAAGGGGAACTGAAGCTTTCTTT.

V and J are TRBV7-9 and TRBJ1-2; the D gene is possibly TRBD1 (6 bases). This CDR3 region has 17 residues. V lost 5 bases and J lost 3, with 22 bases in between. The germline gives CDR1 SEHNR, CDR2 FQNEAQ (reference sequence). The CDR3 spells CASSPQNPGGLHYGYTF. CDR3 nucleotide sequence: TGTGCCAGCAGCCCACAGAACCCGGGGGGCCTACACTATGGCTACACCTTC. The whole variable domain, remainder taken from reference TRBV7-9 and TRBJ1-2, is DTGVSQNPRHKITKRGQNVTFRCDPISEHNRLYWYRQTLGQGPEFLTYFQNEAQLEKSRLLSDRFSAERPKGSFSTLEIQRTEQGDSAMYLCASSPQNPGGLHYGYTFGSGTRLTVV.

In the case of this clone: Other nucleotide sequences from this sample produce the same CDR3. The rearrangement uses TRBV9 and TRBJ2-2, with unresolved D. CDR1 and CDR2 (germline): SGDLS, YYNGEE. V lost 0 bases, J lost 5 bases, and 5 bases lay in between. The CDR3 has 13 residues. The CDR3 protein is CASSVARTGELFF. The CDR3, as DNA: TGTGCCAGCAGCGTAGCTAGAACCGGGGAGCTGTTTTTT.